This TCR beta chain was documented in a study of blood T cell repertoires in COVID-19. Study-level background: Researchers got acute and convalescent COVID-19 samples from the United States, Italy and Spain. Sources were T cells, B-cell-depleted T cells, or PBMCs; the material itself was cDNA or gDNA.

The CDR3 sequence is 13 residues long. Germline loops: CDR1 SGDLS, CDR2 YYNGEE. The V end was cut by 0 bases, the J end by 11 bases, with 14 bases between. In the authors' methods: Estimation of nucleated cell counts relied on the amplification of reference gene primers. The protocol was immunoSEQ multiplex PCR, while the TCRdb copy is restricted to in-frame clones and leaves out a portion. V and J calls and clone size are those listed in that table; D and trimming were worked out from the DNA. The repertoire holds 250,000 or so clones, with approximately 86% as singletons. Sequenced sample: PBMCs or T cells enriched from blood (not recorded which). The chain carries TRBV9 and TRBJ1-1; D call uncertain. The source of this sequence is a woman between 18 and 29 years old who had recovered from COVID-19. The CDR3 here is CASSVDGVAEAFF. CDR3 DNA sequence: TGTGCCAGCAGCGTAGACGGGGTGGCAGAGGCTTTCTTT.